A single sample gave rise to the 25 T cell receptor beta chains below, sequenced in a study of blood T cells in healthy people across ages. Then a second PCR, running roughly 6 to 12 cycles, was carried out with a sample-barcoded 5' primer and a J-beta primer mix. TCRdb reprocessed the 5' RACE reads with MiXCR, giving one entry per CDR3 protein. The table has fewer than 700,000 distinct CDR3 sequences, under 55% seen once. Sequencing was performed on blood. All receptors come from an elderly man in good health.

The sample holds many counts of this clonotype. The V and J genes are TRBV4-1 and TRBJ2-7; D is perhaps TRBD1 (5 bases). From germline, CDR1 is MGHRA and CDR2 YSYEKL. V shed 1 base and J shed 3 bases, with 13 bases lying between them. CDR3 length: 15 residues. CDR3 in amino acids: CASSQGVFQGYEQYF. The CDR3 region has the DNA TGCGCCAGCAGCCAAGGTGTTTTCCAGGGCTACGAGCAGTACTTC.

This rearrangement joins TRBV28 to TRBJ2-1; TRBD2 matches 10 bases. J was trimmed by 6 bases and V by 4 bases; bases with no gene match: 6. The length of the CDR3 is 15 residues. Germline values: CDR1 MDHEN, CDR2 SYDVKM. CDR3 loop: CASSSPGLAPNEQFF. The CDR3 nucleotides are TGTGCCAGCAGTTCCCCGGGACTAGCGCCCAATGAGCAGTTCTTC.

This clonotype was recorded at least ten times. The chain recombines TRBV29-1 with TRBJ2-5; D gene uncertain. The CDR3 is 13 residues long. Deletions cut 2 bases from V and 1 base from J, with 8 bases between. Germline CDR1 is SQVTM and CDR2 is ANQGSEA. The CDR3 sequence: CSVENHSQETQYF. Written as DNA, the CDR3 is TGCAGCGTTGAAAATCACAGCCAAGAGACCCAGTACTTC.

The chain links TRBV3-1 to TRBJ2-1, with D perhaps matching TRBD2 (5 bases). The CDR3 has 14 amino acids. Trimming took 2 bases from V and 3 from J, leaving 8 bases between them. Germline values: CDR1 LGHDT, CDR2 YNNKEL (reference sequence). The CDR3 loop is CASSQSTNYNEQFF. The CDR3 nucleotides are TGTGCCAGCAGCCAATCGACTAACTACAATGAGCAGTTCTTC.

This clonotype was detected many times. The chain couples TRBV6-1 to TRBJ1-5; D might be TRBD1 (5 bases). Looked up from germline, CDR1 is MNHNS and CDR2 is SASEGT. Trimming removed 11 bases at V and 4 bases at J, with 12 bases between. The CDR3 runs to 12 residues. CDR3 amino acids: CAGQGPNQPQHF. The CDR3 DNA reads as TGTGCCGGCCAGGGCCCGAATCAGCCCCAGCATTTT.

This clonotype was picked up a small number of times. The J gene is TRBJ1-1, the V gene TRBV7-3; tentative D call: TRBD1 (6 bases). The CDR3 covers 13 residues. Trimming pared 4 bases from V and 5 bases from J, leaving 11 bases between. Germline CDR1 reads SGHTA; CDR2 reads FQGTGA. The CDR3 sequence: CASSSGAGTEAFF. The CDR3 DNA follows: TGTGCCAGCAGCTCGGGGGCGGGAACTGAAGCTTTCTTT.

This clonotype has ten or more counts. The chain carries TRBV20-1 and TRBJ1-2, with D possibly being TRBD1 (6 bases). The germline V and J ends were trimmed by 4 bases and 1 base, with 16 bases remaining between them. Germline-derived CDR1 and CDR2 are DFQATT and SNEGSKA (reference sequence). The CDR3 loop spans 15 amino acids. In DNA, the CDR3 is TGCAGTGCTACAGGGGCAGGCAATAATAACTATGGCTACACCTTC. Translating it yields CSATGAGNNNYGYTF.

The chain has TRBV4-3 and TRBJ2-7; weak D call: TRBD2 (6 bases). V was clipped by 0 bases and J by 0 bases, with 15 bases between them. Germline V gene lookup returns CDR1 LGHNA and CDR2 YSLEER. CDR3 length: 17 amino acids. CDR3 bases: TGCGCCAGCAGCCAAGATCTCACTAGCTCAAGCTCCTACGAGCAGTACTTC. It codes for CASSQDLTSSSSYEQYF.

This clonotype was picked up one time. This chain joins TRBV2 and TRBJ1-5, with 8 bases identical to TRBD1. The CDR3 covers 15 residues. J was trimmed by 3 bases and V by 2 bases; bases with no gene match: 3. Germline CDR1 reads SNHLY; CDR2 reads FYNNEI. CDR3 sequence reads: CASSESQGANQPQHF. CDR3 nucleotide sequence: TGTGCCAGCAGTGAATCCCAGGGGGCCAATCAGCCCCAGCATTTT.

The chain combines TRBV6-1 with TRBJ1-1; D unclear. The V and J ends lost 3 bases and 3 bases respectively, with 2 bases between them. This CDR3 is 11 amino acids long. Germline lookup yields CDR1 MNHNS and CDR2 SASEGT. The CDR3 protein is CASSEYTEAFF. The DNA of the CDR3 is TGTGCCAGCAGTGAGTACACTGAAGCTTTCTTT.

DNA of the CDR3: TGTGCCATCACTGTACAGGGGAGTGCCTATGGCTACACCTTC. Protein product: CAITVQGSAYGYTF. The chain uses TRBV6-6 and TRBJ1-2; 7 nucleotides agree with TRBD1. Trimming took 10 bases from V and 4 from J; bases not matched to a gene: 12. CDR1 MNHNY and CDR2 SVGAGI come from the germline V gene (reference sequence). CDR3 length equals 14 residues.

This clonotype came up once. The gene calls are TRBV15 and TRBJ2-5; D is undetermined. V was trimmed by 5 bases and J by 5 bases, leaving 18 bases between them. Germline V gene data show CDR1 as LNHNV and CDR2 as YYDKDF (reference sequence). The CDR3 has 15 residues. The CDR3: CATSVAGFVTETQYF. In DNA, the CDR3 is TGTGCCACCAGCGTTGCAGGTTTTGTGACGGAGACCCAGTACTTC.

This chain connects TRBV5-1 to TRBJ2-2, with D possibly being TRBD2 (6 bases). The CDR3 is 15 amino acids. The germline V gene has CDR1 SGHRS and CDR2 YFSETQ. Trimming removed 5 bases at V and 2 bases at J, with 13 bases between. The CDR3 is CASSSLASNTGELFF. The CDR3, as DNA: TGCGCCAGCAGTTCACTAGCATCCAACACCGGGGAGCTGTTTTTT.

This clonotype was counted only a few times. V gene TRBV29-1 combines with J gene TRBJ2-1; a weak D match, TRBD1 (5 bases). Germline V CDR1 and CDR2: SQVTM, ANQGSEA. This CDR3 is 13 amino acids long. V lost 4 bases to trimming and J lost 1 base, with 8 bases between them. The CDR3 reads CSVGRGSYNEQFF. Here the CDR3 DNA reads TGCAGCGTTGGTAGGGGATCCTACAATGAGCAGTTCTTC.

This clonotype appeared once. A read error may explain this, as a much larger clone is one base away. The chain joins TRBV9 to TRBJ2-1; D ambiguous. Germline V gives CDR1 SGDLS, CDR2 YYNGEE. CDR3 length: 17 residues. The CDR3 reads CASSVAPDRPGYNKQFF. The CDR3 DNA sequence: TGTGCCAGCAGCGTAGCTCCGGATAGGCCTGGGTACAATAAGCAGTTCTTC.

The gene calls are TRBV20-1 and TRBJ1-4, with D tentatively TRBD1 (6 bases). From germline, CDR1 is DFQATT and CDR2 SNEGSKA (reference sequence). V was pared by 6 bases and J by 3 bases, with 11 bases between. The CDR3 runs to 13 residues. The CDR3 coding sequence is TGCAGTGCAAGGGACATATCTAATGAAAAACTGTTTTTT. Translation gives CSARDISNEKLFF.

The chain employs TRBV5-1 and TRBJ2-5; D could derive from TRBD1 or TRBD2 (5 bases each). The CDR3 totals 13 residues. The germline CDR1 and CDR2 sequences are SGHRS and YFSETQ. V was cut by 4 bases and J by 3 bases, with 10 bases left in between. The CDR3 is CASSRGSKETQYF. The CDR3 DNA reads TGCGCCAGCAGCCGGGGCAGTAAAGAGACCCAGTACTTC.

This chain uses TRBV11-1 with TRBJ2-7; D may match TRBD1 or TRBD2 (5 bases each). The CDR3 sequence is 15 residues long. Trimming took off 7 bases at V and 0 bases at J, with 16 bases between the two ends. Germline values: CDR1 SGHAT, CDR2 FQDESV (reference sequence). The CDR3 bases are TGTGCCAGCACCTCCCCCCGGGACGGCTCCTACGAGCAGTACTTC. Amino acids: CASTSPRDGSYEQYF. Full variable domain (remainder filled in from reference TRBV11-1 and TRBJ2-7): EAEVAQSPRYKITEKSQAVAFWCDPISGHATLYWYRQILGQGPELLVQFQDESVVDDSQLPKDRFSAERLKGVDSTLKIQPAELGDSAMYLCASTSPRDGSYEQYFGPGTRLTVT.

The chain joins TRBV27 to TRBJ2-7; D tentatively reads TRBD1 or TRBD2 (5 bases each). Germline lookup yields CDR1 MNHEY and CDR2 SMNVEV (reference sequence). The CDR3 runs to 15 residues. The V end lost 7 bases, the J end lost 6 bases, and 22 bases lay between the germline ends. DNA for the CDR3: TGTGCCAGCAATGGGGGACCATACCCGGGGACCGAGCAGTACTTC. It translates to CASNGGPYPGTEQYF.

CDR3 sequence: CASSPGPGGDVGYTF. The CDR3 DNA reads TGTGCCAGCAGCCCAGGGCCAGGGGGCGACGTTGGCTACACCTTC. This sequence joins TRBV7-6 and TRBJ1-2, with 8 bases fitting TRBD1. V shed 5 bases, J shed 7 bases, and the junction held 12 bases outside the gene matches. Germline assignment: CDR1 SGHVS and CDR2 FNYEAQ. The CDR3 spans 15 residues.

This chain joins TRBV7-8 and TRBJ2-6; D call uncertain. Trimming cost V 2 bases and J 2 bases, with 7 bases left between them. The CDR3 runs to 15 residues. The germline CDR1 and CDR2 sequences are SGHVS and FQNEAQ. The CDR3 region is CASSLTEAGANVLTF. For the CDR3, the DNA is TGTGCCAGCAGCTTAACAGAAGCTGGGGCCAACGTCCTGACTTTC.

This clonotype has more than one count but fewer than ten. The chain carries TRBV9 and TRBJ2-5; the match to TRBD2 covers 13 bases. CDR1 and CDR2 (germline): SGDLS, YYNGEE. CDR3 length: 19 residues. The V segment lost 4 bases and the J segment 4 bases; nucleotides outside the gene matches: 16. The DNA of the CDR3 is TGTGCCAGCAGCCTAGGGACTAGCGGGGACGGGCTTGTGCGAGAGACCCAGTACTTC. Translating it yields CASSLGTSGDGLVRETQYF.

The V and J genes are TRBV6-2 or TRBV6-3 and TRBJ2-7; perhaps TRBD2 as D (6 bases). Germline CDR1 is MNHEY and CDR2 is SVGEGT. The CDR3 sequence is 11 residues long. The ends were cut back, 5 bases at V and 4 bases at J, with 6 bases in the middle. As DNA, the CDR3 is TGTGCCAGCAGTCGGGAGTACGAGCAGTACTTC. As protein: CASSREYEQYF.

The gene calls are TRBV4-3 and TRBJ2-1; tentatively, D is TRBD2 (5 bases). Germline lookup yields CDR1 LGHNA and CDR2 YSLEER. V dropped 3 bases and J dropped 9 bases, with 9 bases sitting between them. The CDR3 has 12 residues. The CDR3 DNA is TGCGCCAGCAGCCAGCGGGCGGGTGAGCAGTTCTTC. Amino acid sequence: CASSQRAGEQFF.

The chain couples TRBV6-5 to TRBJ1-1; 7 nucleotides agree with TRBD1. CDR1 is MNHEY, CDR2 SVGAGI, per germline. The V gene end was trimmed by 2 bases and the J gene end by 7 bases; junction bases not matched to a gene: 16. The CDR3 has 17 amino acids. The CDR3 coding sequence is TGTGCCAGCAGTTACATGTGGGACAGTTTCAATCGAGGTGAAGCTTTCTTT. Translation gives CASSYMWDSFNRGEAFF.